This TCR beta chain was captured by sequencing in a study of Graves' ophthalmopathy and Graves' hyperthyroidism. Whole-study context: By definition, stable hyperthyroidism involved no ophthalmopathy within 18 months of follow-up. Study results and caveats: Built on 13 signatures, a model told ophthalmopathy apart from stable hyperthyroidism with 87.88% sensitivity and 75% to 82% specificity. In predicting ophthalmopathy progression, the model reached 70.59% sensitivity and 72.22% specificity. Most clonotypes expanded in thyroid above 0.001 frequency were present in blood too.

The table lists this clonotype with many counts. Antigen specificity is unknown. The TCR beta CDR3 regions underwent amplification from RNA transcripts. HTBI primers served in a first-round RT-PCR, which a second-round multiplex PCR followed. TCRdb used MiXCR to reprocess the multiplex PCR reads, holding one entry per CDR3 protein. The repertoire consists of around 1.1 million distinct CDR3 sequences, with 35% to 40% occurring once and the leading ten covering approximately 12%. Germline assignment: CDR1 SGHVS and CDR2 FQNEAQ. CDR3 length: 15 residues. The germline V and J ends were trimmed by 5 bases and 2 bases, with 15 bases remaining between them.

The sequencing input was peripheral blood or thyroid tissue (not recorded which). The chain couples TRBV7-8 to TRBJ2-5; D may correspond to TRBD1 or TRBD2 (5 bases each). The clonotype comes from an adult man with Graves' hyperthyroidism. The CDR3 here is CASSPQWDGQETQYF. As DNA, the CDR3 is TGTGCCAGCAGCCCTCAATGGGACGGACAAGAGACCCAGTACTTC.